This T cell receptor (beta chain) comes out of a study of regulatory T cells in long-lasting Graves disease. Regarding the study as a whole: Relative to newly diagnosed Graves' patients, persistent ones had lower TCR diversity.

This clonotype was seen repeatedly, ten times or more. The antigen is undetermined. Construction of the TCR beta libraries employed iRepertoire HTBI primers in conjunction with Arm-PCR of CDR3 regions. MiXCR was run by TCRdb on the multiplex PCR reads, yielding one entry per CDR3 protein. The sample contains around 330,000 distinct CDR3 sequences, 18% of which appear only once. The CDR3 loop spans 12 amino acids. V gave up 3 bases and J gave up 6 bases, with 9 bases separating them. Noted time point: newly diagnosed GD, antithyroid drugs for less than 3 months. PBMCs were the source of the RNA used for TCR sequencing. It was by American Thyroid Association guidelines that Graves' disease was diagnosed.

The source was peripheral blood mononuclear cells (PBMCs), collected at new diagnosis, from a patient treated with antithyroid drugs. The rearrangement links TRBV12-3 or TRBV12-4 to TRBJ2-7; D is unresolved. The sequence derives from a female donor with Graves disease. As DNA, the CDR3 is TGTGCCAGCAGTTTTCCCAGCGCCGAGCAGTACTTC. As protein: CASSFPSAEQYF.